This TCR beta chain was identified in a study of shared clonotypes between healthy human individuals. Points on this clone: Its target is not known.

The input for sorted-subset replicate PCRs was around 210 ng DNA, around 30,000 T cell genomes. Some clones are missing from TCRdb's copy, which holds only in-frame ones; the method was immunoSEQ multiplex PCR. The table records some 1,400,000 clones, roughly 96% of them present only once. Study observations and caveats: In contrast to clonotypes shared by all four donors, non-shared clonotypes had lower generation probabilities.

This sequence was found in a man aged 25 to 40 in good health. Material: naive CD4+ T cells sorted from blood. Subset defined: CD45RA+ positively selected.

CDR3: CASGTSSYEQYF. CDR3 in DNA: TGTGCCTCCGGGACTAGTTCTTACGAGCAGTACTTC. The V gene is TRBV28, the J gene TRBJ2-7; 8 bases agree with TRBD2. Germline trimming cut 11 bases from V and 4 bases from J; bases unmatched to any gene: 7. The CDR3 covers 12 residues. CDR1 is MDHEN, CDR2 SYDVKM, per germline.